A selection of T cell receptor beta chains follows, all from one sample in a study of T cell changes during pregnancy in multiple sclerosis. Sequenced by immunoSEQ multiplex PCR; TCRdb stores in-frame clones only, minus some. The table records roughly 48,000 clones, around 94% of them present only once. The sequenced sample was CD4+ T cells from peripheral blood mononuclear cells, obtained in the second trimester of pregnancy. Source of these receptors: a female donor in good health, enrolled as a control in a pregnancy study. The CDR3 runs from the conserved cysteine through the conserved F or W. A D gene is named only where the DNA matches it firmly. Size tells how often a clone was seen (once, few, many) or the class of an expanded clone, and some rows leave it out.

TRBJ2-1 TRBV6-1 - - CASSVRESDNEQFF TGTGCCAGCAGTGTTCGGGAGTCCGACAATGAGCAGTTCTTC
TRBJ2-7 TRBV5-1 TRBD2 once CASSLGGGSSYEQYF TGCGCCAGCAGCTTGGGGGGAGGGAGCTCCTACGAGCAGTACTTC
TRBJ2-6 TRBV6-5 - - CASSVGLGANVLTF TGTGCCAGCAGCGTGGGCCTTGGGGCCAACGTCCTGACTTTC
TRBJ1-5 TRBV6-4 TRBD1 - CASSRDRDQPQHF TGTGCCAGCAGCCGGGACAGGGACCAGCCCCAGCATTTT
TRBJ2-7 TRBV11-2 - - CASSPSAFLEQYF TGTGCCAGCAGCCCCAGCGCCTTCCTCGAGCAGTACTTC
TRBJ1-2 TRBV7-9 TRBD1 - CASSTGQGINYGYTF TGTGCCAGCAGCACGGGACAGGGAATTAACTATGGCTACACCTTC
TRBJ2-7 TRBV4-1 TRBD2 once CASSQDLGRADEQYF TGCGCCAGCAGCCAAGATCTCGGGAGGGCCGACGAGCAGTACTTC
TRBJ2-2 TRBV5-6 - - CASSPGGISAGELFF TGTGCCAGCAGCCCAGGCGGGATTAGCGCCGGGGAGCTGTTTTTT
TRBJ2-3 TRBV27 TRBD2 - CASSFRLAATDTQYF TGTGCCAGCAGTTTCCGACTAGCGGCCACAGATACGCAGTATTTT
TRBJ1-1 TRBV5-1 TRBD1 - CASSQLQGARTEAFF TGCGCCAGCAGCCAATTACAGGGGGCGCGTACTGAAGCTTTCTTT
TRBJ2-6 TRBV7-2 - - CASSPGTGANVLTF TGTGCCAGCAGCCCAGGGACTGGGGCCAACGTCCTGACTTTC
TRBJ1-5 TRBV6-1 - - CASSEEGMGNQPQHF TGTGCCAGCAGCGAGGAAGGTATGGGCAATCAGCCCCAGCATTTT
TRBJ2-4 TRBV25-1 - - CASSVENIRDAKNIQYF TGTGCCAGCAGTGTAGAGAACATCAGGGATGCCAAAAACATTCAGTACTTC
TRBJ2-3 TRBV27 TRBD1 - CASSRGQFLVDTQYF TGTGCCAGCAGTCGGGGACAGTTTTTGGTAGATACGCAGTATTTT
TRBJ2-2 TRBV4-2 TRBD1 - CASSQTGSRELFF TGTGCCAGCAGCCAGACAGGGTCCAGGGAGCTGTTTTTT
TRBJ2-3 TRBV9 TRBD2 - CASSVGNSGGAGDTQYF TGTGCCAGCAGCGTAGGGAATAGCGGGGGGGCAGGTGATACGCAGTATTTT
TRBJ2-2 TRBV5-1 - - CASSLALANTGELFF TGCGCCAGCAGCTTGGCGCTAGCGAACACCGGGGAGCTGTTTTTT
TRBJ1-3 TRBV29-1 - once CSVYTRDKKSGNTIYF TGCAGCGTGTATACCCGGGACAAAAAATCGGGAAACACCATATATTTT
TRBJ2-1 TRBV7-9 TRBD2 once CASSSSGIGVNEQFF TGTGCCAGCAGTTCTAGCGGGATAGGAGTCAATGAGCAGTTCTTC
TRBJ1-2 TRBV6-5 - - CASSPDRYFYGYTF TGTGCCAGCAGTCCCGACAGGTACTTCTATGGCTACACCTTC
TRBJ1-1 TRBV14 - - CASSHRTGNTEAFF TGTGCCAGCAGCCACCGAACAGGGAACACTGAAGCTTTCTTT
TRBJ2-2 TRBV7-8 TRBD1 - CASSFLDRVVGELFF TGTGCCAGCAGCTTCCTGGACAGGGTGGTCGGGGAGCTGTTTTTT
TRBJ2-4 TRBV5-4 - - CASSFKGENIQYF TGTGCCAGCAGCTTTAAAGGAGAAAACATTCAGTACTTC
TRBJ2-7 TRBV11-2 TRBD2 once CASRTGTSGGSYEQYF TGTGCCAGCAGGACCGGGACTAGCGGGGGGTCCTACGAGCAGTACTTC
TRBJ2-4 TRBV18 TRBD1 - CASSPTTGGSLAKNIQYF TGTGCCAGCTCACCAACGACAGGGGGAAGCTTAGCCAAAAACATTCAGTACTTC
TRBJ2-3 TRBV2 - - CASSDGWTSTDTQYF TGTGCCAGCAGTGATGGCTGGACTAGCACAGATACGCAGTATTTT
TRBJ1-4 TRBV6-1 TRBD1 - CASSVSGRGREKLFF TGTGCCAGCAGTGTATCGGGCAGGGGGCGTGAAAAACTGTTTTTT
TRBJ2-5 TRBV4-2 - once CASSQVRQGGETQYF TGTGCCAGCAGCCAAGTCCGACAGGGAGGAGAGACCCAGTACTTC
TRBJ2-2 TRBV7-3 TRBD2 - CASSLKGRGVWAEETGELFF TGTGCCAGCAGCTTAAAGGGGCGGGGGGTGTGGGCCGAGGAGACCGGGGAGCTGTTTTTT
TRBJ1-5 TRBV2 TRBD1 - CAGGQTSNQPQHF TGTGCCGGGGGACAGACCTCAAATCAGCCCCAGCATTTT
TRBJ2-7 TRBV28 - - CAVARHRGYEQYF TGTGCCGTTGCCAGGCACAGAGGGTACGAGCAGTACTTC
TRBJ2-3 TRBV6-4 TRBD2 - CASSDTSGGADTQYF TGTGCCAGCAGTGACACTAGCGGGGGGGCAGATACGCAGTATTTT
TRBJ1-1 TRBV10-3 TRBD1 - CATGQGRTEAFF TGTGCCACAGGACAGGGGCGAACTGAAGCTTTCTTT
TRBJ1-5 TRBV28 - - CASSGQQPQHF TGTGCCAGCAGTGGACAACAGCCCCAGCATTTT